The present T cell receptor beta chain was sequenced within a study of OX40 agonist ivuxolimab in advanced cancers. Overall study context: Every 2 weeks, patients received ivuxolimab intravenously, dosed at 0.01 to 10 mg/kg. Points from the study as a whole: Doses of 0.1 to 3.0 mg/kg were accompanied by clonal expansion of CD4+ and CD8+ blood T cells by week 6. More expanded clones were found, on average, in CD8+ than in CD4+ T cells.

The method was immunoSEQ multiplex PCR; TCRdb's version includes in-frame clones alone and lacks a portion of them. The sample holds tens of thousands of clones, 85% to 90% seen once. J was trimmed by 5 bases and V by 6 bases; bases with no gene match: 2. CDR3 length equals 12 residues. From germline, CDR1 is LNHNV and CDR2 YYDKDF (reference sequence). Regarding this clone: Its antigen remains unidentified.

The receptor comes from an adult with an advanced solid tumor such as melanoma, head and neck, liver or kidney cancer. J is TRBJ2-7 and V is TRBV15; 9 positions agree with TRBD2. This material consisted of CD4+ or CD8+ T cells sorted from blood, taken in a trial of the OX40 agonist ivuxolimab. CDR3 region: CATSGTSNEQYF. In DNA, the CDR3 is TGTGCCACCAGTGGGACTAGCAACGAGCAGTACTTC.